This note documents a single TCR beta chain sequence. This clonotype was counted ten times or more. The clone's antigen remains unknown. There are no base qualities to consult, and no much larger clone falls within one base. This sample was taken from a study of T cells in Graves' hyperthyroidism and ophthalmopathy (dated by TCRdb to between 2018 and 2021). With regard to the full study: To identify distinguishing TCR V-J signatures, a discovery cohort of around 98 patients was used, comprising 43 with Graves' ophthalmopathy and around 57 with stable Graves' hyperthyroidism. An independent validation cohort of under 20 hyperthyroidism patients and 17 patients who later progressed to ophthalmopathy tested prospective prediction of ophthalmopathy. The 85 to 100 discovery patients were randomly split 7:3 into training and test sets. In addition, the study compared T-cell repertoires in thyroid tissue and in blood from over 5 Graves' hyperthyroidism patients. After blood sampling, hyperthyroidism patients were treated with methimazole at a starting dose of 30 mg daily, and ophthalmopathy patients were treated with high-dose intravenous methylprednisolone. According to the paper, TCR Vbeta CDR3 sequencing was carried out on over 130 peripheral blood samples, which came from 40 to 45 ophthalmopathy, roughly 75 hyperthyroidism and 17 progressor patients. General conclusions and limits of the study: Most expanded thyroid clonotypes (frequency above 0.001) were also found in blood, which suggests that blood repertoires may mirror thyroid immune responses. A model built on a 13 V-J signature distinguished ophthalmopathy from stable hyperthyroidism, reaching 87.88% sensitivity and 81% to 83% specificity in cross-validation and 80%/75% in testing. In validation, progression to ophthalmopathy was predicted by the model with 70.59% sensitivity and around 75% specificity, a median of around 6.5 months before onset. No statistical method was used to set the sample size in advance, and investigators knew the group allocation.

Looking up the germline V gene yields CDR1 SGHDT and CDR2 YYEEEE. The V and J ends are trimmed by 3 bases and 1 base, leaving 10 bases between them. From the cysteine through the phenylalanine, the CDR3 covers 15 amino acids. Only the CDR3 region is kept as DNA, spanning 45 bases read in frame from base 1. Any patient with an uncontrolled infection, another autoimmune disease, pregnancy or lactation was excluded. Diagnoses were established on the basis of clinical symptoms, serum thyroxine and TRAb, thyroid ultrasound, and orbital computed tomography. Trizol reagent was used to extract total RNA, and RNA quality was then checked on an Agilent 2100 Bioanalyzer. TCR beta CDR3 regions were amplified from RNA transcripts. For the first round of RT-PCR on the TCR CDR3, the HTBI primer set was used together with the Qiagen OneStep RT-PCR kit. Libraries were constructed in a second round of multiplex PCR, after which size selection and purification were carried out. Libraries were sequenced paired-end with 100 bp reads on an Illumina HiSeq2000. On the study's bioinformatics: SOAPnuke was used to process the raw data, with reads discarded if the reads contained adapters or uncalled bases, had a mean Phred below 15, or lacked an exact constant-primer or identifier match. High-quality paired reads were merged using COPE v1.2.5, and each unique nucleotide sequence was defined as a clonotype. Clonotypes were aligned to IMGT TRBV, TRBD and TRBJ reference segments using MiTCR v1.1. Analysis was restricted to V-J combinations with a frequency above 0.0001, which covered about 99% of repertoires. A TCS score was defined as the ratio between F50 (clonal expansion) and ExV (chaos), using BLOSUM62-based TCRdist between CDR3 peptides within each V-J. Welch's t-statistics and random forest reduced fewer than 600 V-J features to 10 to 15, which were used in a naive Bayes classifier (R e1071). The similarity between thyroid and blood repertoires was quantified using the Morisita-Horn index. The public reads were reprocessed in TCRdb via fastp at Q25 and MiXCR, keeping in-frame beta chains. Rows merge per CDR3 protein into single entries with the most common DNA and genes. TCRdb, not the original authors, processed these V and J calls. This sample comprises fewer than 650,000 distinct CDR3 sequences, roughly 45% of them detected only once. The top ten constitute roughly 45% of the sample.

This receptor was taken from an adult woman with Graves' disease, either hyperthyroidism or ophthalmopathy (not recorded which). The rearrangement joined TRBV5-6 to TRBJ1-4; there is no confident call for the D gene. Sequenced: peripheral blood or thyroid tissue (not recorded which). The CDR3 sequence is CASSSPSETNEKLFF. The DNA sequence is as follows: TGTGCCAGCAGCTCTCCTAGTGAAACTAATGAAAAACTGTTTTTT. With the rest looked up from the reference TRBV5-6 and TRBJ1-4 genes rather than sequenced, the full variable domain is DAGVTQSPTHLIKTRGQQVTLRCSPKSGHDTVSWYQQALGQGPQFIFQYYEEEERQRGNFPDRFSGHQFPNYSSELNVNALLLGDSALYLCASSSPSETNEKLFFGSGTQLSVL.